One sample yielded the 30 T cell receptor beta chains listed below, sequenced in a study of Ad26.COV2.S vaccination and SARS-CoV-2 variants. Libraries were prepared by immunoSEQ multiplex PCR; TCRdb keeps only in-frame clonotypes and omits some of them. The sample includes about 350,000 clones, roughly 91% of them seen just once. Treatment: about 20 received Ad26.COV2.S at low or high dose, single or two shots; 5 received placebo; per-sample allocation not given. Collection of the samples took place on day 63 after the first injection of vaccine or placebo. Sample: peripheral blood, taken in a trial of Ad26.COV2.S vaccine versus placebo. The source is a person aged 18-60 years who received the Ad26.COV2.S COVID-19 vaccine or a placebo.

This clone was found once. This chain joins TRBV5-4 and TRBJ2-2; D gene ambiguous. The CDR3 has 14 amino acids. Deletions cut 4 bases from V and 6 bases from J, with 13 bases between. CDR1 and CDR2 (germline): SGHNT, YYREEE (reference sequence). The CDR3 sequence is CASSPGATAGELFF. CDR3 sequence (DNA): TGTGCCAGCAGCCCCGGTGCCACAGCCGGGGAGCTGTTTTTT.

This rearrangement joins TRBV4-1 to TRBJ1-5; D unresolved. Germline CDR1 and CDR2: MGHRA and YSYEKL. The CDR3 runs to 13 residues. V lost 1 base and J lost 5, with 6 bases in between. The CDR3: CASSQGWDQPQHF. The CDR3 nucleotides are TGCGCCAGCAGCCAAGGGTGGGATCAGCCCCAGCATTTT.

In DNA form, the CDR3 reads TGTGCCAGCAGCTTCTCCGGGACAGGGGGCTTCGAGCAGTACTTC. Protein product: CASSFSGTGGFEQYF. The J gene is TRBJ2-7, the V gene TRBV5-4; 12 bases match TRBD1. Germline lookup yields CDR1 SGHNT and CDR2 YYREEE (reference sequence). This CDR3 has 15 amino acids. V was clipped by 2 bases and J by 6 bases; unmatched bases: 6.

The rearrangement links TRBV19 to TRBJ2-1; 8 bases line up with TRBD1. Germline CDR1 and CDR2: LNHDA and SQIVND (reference sequence). Trimming removed 4 bases from V and 8 bases from J; junction bases left unmatched: 13. This CDR3 spans 16 amino acids. The CDR3 sequence is CASSKIDRGYADEQFF. The CDR3, as DNA: TGTGCCAGTAGTAAAATCGACAGGGGTTATGCGGATGAGCAGTTCTTC.

The chain links TRBV6-5 to TRBJ1-2; TRBD1 is a possible D gene (5 bases). Germline-derived CDR1 and CDR2 are MNHEY and SVGAGI. There are 14 residues in the CDR3. The V end lost 0 bases, the J end lost 4 bases, and 9 bases lay between the germline ends. The CDR3 reads CASSYSTASYGYTF. The CDR3 bases are TGTGCCAGCAGTTACTCGACAGCGTCCTATGGCTACACCTTC.

This chain links TRBV2 with TRBJ1-4, with 7 bases lining up with TRBD1. CDR3 length: 13 amino acids. The V gene's germline CDR1 is SNHLY and CDR2 FYNNEI. V shed 3 bases, J shed 7 bases, and the junction held 2 bases outside the gene matches. The CDR3 sequence: CASSDTGAEKLFF. CDR3 coding DNA: TGTGCCAGCAGTGATACAGGGGCTGAAAAACTGTTTTTT.

This clone was observed a few times. V is TRBV7-9 and J is TRBJ1-3; no clear D. The V end was cut by 1 base, the J end by 3 bases, with 1 base between. Germline CDR1 is SEHNR and CDR2 is FQNEAQ (reference sequence). CDR3 length: 12 amino acids. The CDR3, as DNA: TGTGCCAGCAGCTTAGTTGGAAACACCATATATTTT. Protein: CASSLVGNTIYF.

This chain connects TRBV7-3 to TRBJ2-2, with D possibly being TRBD2 (6 bases). The CDR3 is 13 residues long. CDR1 is SGHTA, CDR2 FQGTGA, per germline. The germline V and J ends were trimmed by 4 bases and 5 bases, with 8 bases remaining between them. The CDR3 sequence: CASSSGLTGELFF. The CDR3 nucleotides read TGTGCCAGCAGCTCGGGACTTACCGGGGAGCTGTTTTTT.

This clone was detected only once. The V and J genes are TRBV24-1 and TRBJ1-2; 12 positions match TRBD1. Germline V CDR1 and CDR2: KGHDR, SFDVKD. The CDR3 sequence is 18 residues long. Trimming at V came to 4 bases and at J to 1 base, leaving 9 bases not matched to a gene. CDR3 nucleotide sequence: TGTGCCACCAGTGACCCCGGGACAGGGGGCGATGATAACTATGGCTACACCTTC. Protein: CATSDPGTGGDDNYGYTF.

This chain connects TRBV7-3 to TRBJ2-7, with D tentatively TRBD2 (6 bases). V was cut by 5 bases and J by 4 bases, with 21 bases left in between. The CDR3 contains 16 residues. From germline, CDR1 is SGHTA and CDR2 FQGTGA. The DNA for the CDR3 is TGTGCCAGCAGCCCTAGACTAGGTTCAATAGGATACGAGCAGTACTTC. Its translation is CASSPRLGSIGYEQYF.

The rearrangement uses TRBV11-1 and TRBJ2-3; D is unresolved. V lost 1 base and J lost 2, with 7 bases in between. Germline V gene data show CDR1 as SGHAT and CDR2 as FQDESV (reference sequence). This CDR3 region has 14 residues. CDR3 sequence reads: CASSLVPNTDTQYF. In nucleotides, the CDR3 is TGTGCCAGCAGCTTAGTCCCCAACACAGATACGCAGTATTTT.

The chain combines TRBV5-4 with TRBJ2-2, with D perhaps matching TRBD2 (5 bases). The V gene lost 4 bases and the J gene lost 7 bases, with 11 bases spanning the gap. Germline CDR1 and CDR2: SGHNT and YYREEE (reference sequence). This CDR3 spans 13 amino acids. The CDR3 is CASSPPRGGELFF. CDR3 DNA: TGTGCCAGCAGCCCGCCCCGGGGCGGGGAGCTGTTTTTT. The full variable domain, with the rest looked up from reference TRBV5-4 and TRBJ2-2, is ETGVTQSPTHLIKTRGQQVTLRCSSQSGHNTVSWYQQALGQGPQFIFQYYREEENGRGNFPPRFSGLQFPNYSSELNVNALELDDSALYLCASSPPRGGELFFGEGSRLTVL.

The chain has TRBV20-1 and TRBJ1-4; no clear D gene. V was pared by 3 bases and J by 8 bases, with 13 bases between. Germline CDR1 is DFQATT and CDR2 is SNEGSKA (reference sequence). This CDR3 spans 13 amino acids. In nucleotides, the CDR3 is TGCAGTGCTAGTTTTGGGCTTGGGGAAAAACTGTTTTTT. Its translation is CSASFGLGEKLFF.

The table lists this clone with a few counts. The chain carries TRBV6-6 and TRBJ2-7, with D possibly matching TRBD1 (6 bases). Trimming took 0 bases from V and 2 from J, leaving 11 bases between them. The CDR3 consists of 15 residues. Germline values: CDR1 MNHNY, CDR2 SVGAGI (reference sequence). CDR3 amino acids: CASSYSRDTTYEQYF. CDR3 DNA: TGTGCCAGCAGTTACTCCCGGGACACAACCTACGAGCAGTACTTC.

The chain links TRBV25-1 to TRBJ2-7, with D maybe TRBD1 (6 bases). The germline V gene has CDR1 MGHDK and CDR2 SYGVNS. CDR3 length equals 15 residues. The germline V and J ends were trimmed by 5 bases and 0 bases, with 14 bases remaining between them. CDR3 protein: CASSPLDRYSYEQYF. The CDR3, as DNA: TGTGCCAGCAGTCCTCTCGACAGGTACTCCTACGAGCAGTACTTC.

V usage is TRBV3-1 (or the pseudogene TRBV3-2) and J usage is TRBJ1-2, with TRBD1 as a possible D gene (5 bases). The length of the CDR3 is 17 residues. The ends were cut back, 0 bases at V and 7 bases at J, with 21 bases in the middle. Germline V gene sequence: CDR1 LGHDT, CDR2 YNNKEL (reference sequence). The CDR3 nucleotides are TGTGCCAGCAGCCAAGACGTCGGGCCGTCTGGGGGTTTTGGCTACACCTTC. It translates to CASSQDVGPSGGFGYTF.

Notes on this clone: The same CDR3 can be traced to other DNA sequences in this sample. This chain links TRBV18 with TRBJ1-2, with 7 bases aligning to TRBD1. The CDR3 extends over 13 amino acids. Germline CDR1 KGHSH, CDR2 LQKENI. V lost 2 bases and J lost 3; bases outside the gene matches: 0. The CDR3 DNA sequence: TGTGCCAGCTCACCAGGGACAGACTATGGCTACACCTTC. Its protein is CASSPGTDYGYTF.

The CDR3 region is CASGLTRTGGVRETQYF. The CDR3 DNA follows: TGTGCTAGTGGTTTGACCCGGACAGGGGGCGTGCGGGAGACCCAGTACTTC. V gene TRBV12-5 combines with J gene TRBJ2-5; TRBD1 agrees at 11 bases. The CDR3 totals 17 residues. The V and J ends lost 2 bases and 5 bases, in that order; junction bases with no gene match: 10. Germline CDR1 and CDR2: LGHNT and FRNRAP.

J is TRBJ2-2 and V is TRBV10-3; TRBD2 matches at 7 bases. The CDR3 spans 14 residues. V lost 5 bases and J lost 3; bases outside the gene matches: 3. Germline V CDR1 and CDR2: ENHRY, SYGVKD. CDR3: CAISTRGDTGELFF. The CDR3 DNA reads as TGTGCCATCAGTACCCGGGGGGACACCGGGGAGCTGTTTTTT.

The CDR3 nucleotides are TGTGCCAGCAGCCCCCCGGGAGGGACGGCCTACGAGCAGTACTTC. Amino acid sequence: CASSPPGGTAYEQYF. The chain couples TRBV13 to TRBJ2-7, with TRBD2 identical over 8 bases. V gave up 5 bases and J gave up 2 bases; unmatched junction bases: 8. The length of the CDR3 is 15 residues. Germline assignment: CDR1 PRHDT and CDR2 FYEKMQ (reference sequence).

The V gene is TRBV10-1, the J gene TRBJ2-7; D unresolved. V lost 5 bases and J lost 0, with 14 bases in between. The CDR3 runs 15 residues. Germline V lookup: CDR1 WNHNN, CDR2 SYGVQD (reference sequence). The CDR3 nucleotides are TGCGCCAGCAGTAGGTGGGCGAGGAGCTCCTACGAGCAGTACTTC. Encoded protein: CASSRWARSSYEQYF.

This chain joins TRBV9 and TRBJ1-1; no clear D. There are 14 residues in the CDR3. Trimming pared 0 bases from V and 5 bases from J, leaving 11 bases between. In germline, CDR1 is SGDLS, CDR2 YYNGEE. The CDR3 loop is CASSVEGSGTEAFF. CDR3 in DNA: TGTGCCAGCAGCGTAGAAGGGAGTGGAACTGAAGCTTTCTTT.

V is TRBV7-8 and J is TRBJ2-4; TRBD2 is a possible D gene (6 bases). This CDR3 is 15 amino acids long. Germline lookup yields CDR1 SGHVS and CDR2 FQNEAQ. Trimming pared 5 bases from V and 12 bases from J, leaving 23 bases between. This chain's CDR3 is CASSPGWPRREPQYF. The CDR3 nucleotides are TGTGCCAGCAGCCCCGGCTGGCCCCGGAGGGAACCTCAGTACTTC.

The CDR3, as DNA: TGTGCCAGCAGCCTCGGGGAAGCTTACGAAAAACTGTTTTTT. Residues: CASSLGEAYEKLFF. This chain links TRBV9 with TRBJ1-4; unclear D gene. Trimming took off 4 bases at V and 8 bases at J, with 15 bases between the two ends. There are 14 residues in the CDR3. Germline V lookup: CDR1 SGDLS, CDR2 YYNGEE.

The rearrangement links TRBV29-1 to TRBJ2-7; D ambiguous. The CDR3 extends over 13 amino acids. Trimming removed 4 bases from V and 3 bases from J, with 13 bases in between. Germline CDR1 and CDR2: SQVTM and ANQGSEA. The CDR3 here is CSVALGINYEQYF. The CDR3 coding sequence is TGCAGCGTTGCCTTAGGGATCAACTACGAGCAGTACTTC.

This clone was detected once. The chain links TRBV11-2 to TRBJ2-3, with 10 positions matching TRBD2. Losses at the gene ends were 3 bases for V and 5 bases for J; bases not matched to a gene: 5. CDR3 length equals 15 residues. CDR1 and CDR2 (germline): SGHAT, FQNNGV. The CDR3 coding sequence is TGTGCCAGCAGCTTGGTAGCGGGGGGCAAAGATACGCAGTATTTT. It is translated as CASSLVAGGKDTQYF. The entire variable domain, with the rest obtained from reference TRBV11-2 and TRBJ2-3, is as follows: EAGVAQSPRYKIIEKRQSVAFWCNPISGHATLYWYQQILGQGPKLLIQFQNNGVVDDSQLPKDRFSAERLKGVDSTLKIQPAKLEDSAVYLCASSLVAGGKDTQYFGPGTRLTVL.

The chain employs TRBV6-5 and TRBJ1-6; 8 positions match TRBD1. V lost 2 bases, J lost 5 bases, and 2 bases stayed unmatched. CDR3 length equals 15 residues. Germline values: CDR1 MNHEY, CDR2 SVGAGI. The CDR3 DNA reads as TGTGCCAGCAGTTACACGGGACAGGATAATTCACCCCTCCACTTT. As protein: CASSYTGQDNSPLHF.

The V call is TRBV19, the J call TRBJ2-1; D unclear. Trimming removed 4 bases from V and 6 bases from J, with 13 bases in between. This CDR3 comprises 14 residues. Germline CDR1 LNHDA, CDR2 SQIVND (reference sequence). CDR3 nucleotide sequence: TGTGCCAGTAGTAAAGGGATCTTCGCCAATGAGCAGTTCTTC. It encodes CASSKGIFANEQFF.

A word on this clone: Distinct nucleotide sequences in the sample also encode this CDR3. The chain uses TRBV28 and TRBJ1-2, with D perhaps matching TRBD1 (5 bases). Trimming took 1 base from V and 2 from J, leaving 5 bases between them. The germline CDR1 and CDR2 sequences are MDHEN and SYDVKM. CDR3 length: 13 amino acids. The CDR3 nucleotides read TGTGCCAGCAGTTTATCAGGGAACTATGGCTACACCTTC. This codes for CASSLSGNYGYTF.

V usage is TRBV5-1 and J usage is TRBJ1-1; perhaps TRBD1 as D (5 bases). Trimming took 3 bases from V and 4 from J, leaving 19 bases between them. The CDR3 totals 16 residues. The V gene's germline CDR1 is SGHRS and CDR2 YFSETQ. The CDR3 DNA follows: TGCGCCAGCAGCTCCCCCTGGGACCAAACGGGCACTGAAGCTTTCTTT. Its translation is CASSSPWDQTGTEAFF. The complete variable domain, with remaining parts taken from reference TRBV5-1 and TRBJ1-1, reads KAGVTQTPRYLIKTRGQQVTLSCSPISGHRSVSWYQQTPGQGLQFLFEYFSETQRNKGNFPGRFSGRQFSNSRSEMNVSTLELGDSALYLCASSSPWDQTGTEAFFGQGTRLTVV.